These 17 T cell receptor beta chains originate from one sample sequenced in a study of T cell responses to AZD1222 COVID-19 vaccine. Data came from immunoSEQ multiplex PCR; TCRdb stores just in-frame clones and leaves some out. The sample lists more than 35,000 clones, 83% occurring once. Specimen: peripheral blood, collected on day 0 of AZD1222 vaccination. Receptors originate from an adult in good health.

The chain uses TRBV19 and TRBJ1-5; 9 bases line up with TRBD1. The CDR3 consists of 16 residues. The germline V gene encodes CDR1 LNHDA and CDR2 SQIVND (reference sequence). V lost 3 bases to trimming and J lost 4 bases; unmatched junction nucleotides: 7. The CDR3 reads CASSIPGQGSNQPQHF. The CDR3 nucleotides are TGTGCCAGTAGTATTCCGGGACAGGGCTCTAATCAGCCCCAGCATTTT.

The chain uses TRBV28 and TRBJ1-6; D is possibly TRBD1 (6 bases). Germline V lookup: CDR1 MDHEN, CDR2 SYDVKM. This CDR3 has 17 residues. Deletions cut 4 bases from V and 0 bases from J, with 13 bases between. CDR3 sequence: CASSSQRGRSYNSPLHF. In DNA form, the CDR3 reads TGTGCCAGCAGTTCCCAGCGGGGGCGCTCCTATAATTCACCCCTCCACTTT.

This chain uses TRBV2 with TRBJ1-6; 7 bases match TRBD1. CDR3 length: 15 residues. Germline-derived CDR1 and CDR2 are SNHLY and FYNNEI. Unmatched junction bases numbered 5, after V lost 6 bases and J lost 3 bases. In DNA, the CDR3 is TGTGCCAGCAGACTACAGGGGATCTATAATTCACCCCTCCACTTT. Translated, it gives CASRLQGIYNSPLHF.

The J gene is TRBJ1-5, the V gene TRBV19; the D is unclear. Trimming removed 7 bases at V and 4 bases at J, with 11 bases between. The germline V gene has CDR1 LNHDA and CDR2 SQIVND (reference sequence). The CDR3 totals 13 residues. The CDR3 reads CASKVKGNQPQHF. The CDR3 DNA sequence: TGTGCCAGTAAAGTTAAGGGTAATCAGCCCCAGCATTTT.

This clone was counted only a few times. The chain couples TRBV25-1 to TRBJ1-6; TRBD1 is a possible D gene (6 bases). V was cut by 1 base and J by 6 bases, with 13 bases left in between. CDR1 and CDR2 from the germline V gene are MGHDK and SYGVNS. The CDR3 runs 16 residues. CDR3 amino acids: CASSELQQGGNSPLHF. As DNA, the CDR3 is TGTGCCAGCAGTGAATTACAACAGGGAGGTAATTCACCCCTCCACTTT.

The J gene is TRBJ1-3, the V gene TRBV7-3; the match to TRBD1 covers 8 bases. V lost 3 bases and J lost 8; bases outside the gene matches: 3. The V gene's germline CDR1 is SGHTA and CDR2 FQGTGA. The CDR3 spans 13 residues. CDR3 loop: CASSLTGADTIYF. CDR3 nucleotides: TGTGCCAGCAGCTTGACAGGGGCGGACACCATATATTTT.

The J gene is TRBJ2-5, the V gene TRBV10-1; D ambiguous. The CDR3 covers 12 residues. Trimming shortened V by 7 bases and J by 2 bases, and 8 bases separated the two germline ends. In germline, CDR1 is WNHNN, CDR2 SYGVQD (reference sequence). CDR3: CASTQPQETQYF. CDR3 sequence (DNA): TGCGCCAGCACCCAGCCACAAGAGACCCAGTACTTC.

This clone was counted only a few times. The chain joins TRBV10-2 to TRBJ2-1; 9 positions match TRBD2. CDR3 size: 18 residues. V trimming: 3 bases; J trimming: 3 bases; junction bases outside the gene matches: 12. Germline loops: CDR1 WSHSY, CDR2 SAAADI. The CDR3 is CASSDLIWREGLYNEQFF. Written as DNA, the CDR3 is TGCGCCAGCAGTGATTTAATTTGGCGGGAGGGCCTCTACAATGAGCAGTTCTTC.

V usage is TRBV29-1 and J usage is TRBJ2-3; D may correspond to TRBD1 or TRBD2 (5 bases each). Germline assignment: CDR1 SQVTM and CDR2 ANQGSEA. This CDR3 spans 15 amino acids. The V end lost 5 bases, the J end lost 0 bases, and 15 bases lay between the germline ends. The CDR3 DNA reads TGCAGCGTTTTCCCGTCGGGGCTGAGCACAGATACGCAGTATTTT. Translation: CSVFPSGLSTDTQYF.

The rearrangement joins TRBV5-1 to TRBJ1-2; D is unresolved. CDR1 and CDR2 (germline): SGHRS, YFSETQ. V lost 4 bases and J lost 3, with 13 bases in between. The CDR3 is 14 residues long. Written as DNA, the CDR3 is TGCGCCAGCAGCCCTGAGCGGAGGGACTATGGCTACACCTTC. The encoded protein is CASSPERRDYGYTF.

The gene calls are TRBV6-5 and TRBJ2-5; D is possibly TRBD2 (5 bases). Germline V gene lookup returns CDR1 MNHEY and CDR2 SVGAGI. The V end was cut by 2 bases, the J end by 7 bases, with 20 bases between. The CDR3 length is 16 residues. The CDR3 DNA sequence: TGTGCCAGCAGTTACCCCCGAGGAGGAGGTGGGAGGACCCAGTACTTC. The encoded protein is CASSYPRGGGGRTQYF.

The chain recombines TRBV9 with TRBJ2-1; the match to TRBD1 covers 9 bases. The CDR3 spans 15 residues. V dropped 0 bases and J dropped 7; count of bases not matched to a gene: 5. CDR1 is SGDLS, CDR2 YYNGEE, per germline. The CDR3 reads CASSVVGQGGNEQFF. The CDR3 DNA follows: TGTGCCAGCAGCGTAGTGGGACAGGGAGGTAATGAGCAGTTCTTC.

The CDR3 DNA follows: TGTGCCAGCCCCCACGGGGCTAGCGGGGGGGCCGGGGAGCTGTTTTTT. This sequence encodes CASPHGASGGAGELFF. The chain has TRBV11-3 and TRBJ2-2, with 12 bases identical to TRBD2. The CDR3 loop spans 16 amino acids. The germline V gene has CDR1 SGHNT and CDR2 YENEEA. V lost 8 bases, J lost 6 bases, and 10 bases stayed unmatched.

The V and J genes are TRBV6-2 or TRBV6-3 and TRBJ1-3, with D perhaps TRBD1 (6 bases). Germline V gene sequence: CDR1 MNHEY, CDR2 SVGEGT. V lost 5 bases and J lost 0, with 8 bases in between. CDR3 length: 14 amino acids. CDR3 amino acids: CASSRDNSGNTIYF. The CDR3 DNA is TGTGCCAGCAGTCGGGACAACTCTGGAAACACCATATATTTT.

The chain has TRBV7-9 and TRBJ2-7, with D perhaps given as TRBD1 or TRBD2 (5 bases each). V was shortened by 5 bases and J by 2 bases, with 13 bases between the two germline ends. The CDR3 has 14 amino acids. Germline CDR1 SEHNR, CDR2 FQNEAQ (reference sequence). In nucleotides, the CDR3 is TGTGCCAGCAGCCCCAGGGACCAGACCTACGAGCAGTACTTC. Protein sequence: CASSPRDQTYEQYF. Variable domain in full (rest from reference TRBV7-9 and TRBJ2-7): DTGVSQNPRHKITKRGQNVTFRCDPISEHNRLYWYRQTLGQGPEFLTYFQNEAQLEKSRLLSDRFSAERPKGSFSTLEIQRTEQGDSAMYLCASSPRDQTYEQYFGPGTRLTVT.

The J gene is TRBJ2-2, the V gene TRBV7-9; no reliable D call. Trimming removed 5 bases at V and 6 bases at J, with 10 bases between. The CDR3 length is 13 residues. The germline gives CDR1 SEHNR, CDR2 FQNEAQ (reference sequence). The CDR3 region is CASSRTGAGELFF. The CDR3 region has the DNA TGTGCCAGCAGCCGTACCGGAGCCGGGGAGCTGTTTTTT.

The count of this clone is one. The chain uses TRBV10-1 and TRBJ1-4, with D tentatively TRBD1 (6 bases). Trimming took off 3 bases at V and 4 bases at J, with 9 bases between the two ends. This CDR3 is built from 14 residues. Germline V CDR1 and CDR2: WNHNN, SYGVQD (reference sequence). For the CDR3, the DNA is TGCGCCAGCAGTGAAGGGGGACGTAATGAAAAACTGTTTTTT. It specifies CASSEGGRNEKLFF.